These 15 T cell receptor beta chains came from one sample sequenced in a study of CD8 T cells in ankylosing spondylitis. TCRdb re-called the 5' RACE reads through MiXCR, storing one row per CDR3 protein. The sample lists roughly 180,000 distinct CDR3 sequences, over 10% occurring once. Input material: blood, either unsorted or a sorted T cell fraction (not recorded which). These receptors came from a female donor with ankylosing spondylitis or in good health (not recorded which).

This clonotype appeared a few times. A much larger clone is a single base away; this may be a read error. This rearrangement joins TRBV29-1 to TRBJ1-1; D not resolved. This CDR3 has 11 amino acids. V lost 4 bases and J lost 0, with 3 bases in between. CDR1 SQVTM and CDR2 ANQGSEA come from the germline V gene. The CDR3, as DNA: TGCAGCGTTGCCTTGAACACTGAAGCTTTCTTT. Residues: CSVALNTEAFF.

The sample holds many counts of this clonotype. This chain joins TRBV7-9 and TRBJ2-7; D gene uncertain. Germline CDR1 is SEHNR and CDR2 is FQNEAQ (reference sequence). Trimming pared 5 bases from V and 7 bases from J, leaving 18 bases between. The CDR3 is 14 residues long. CDR3 nucleotide sequence: TGTGCCAGCAGCCCCTGGGCCTCCTCTGGGGAGCAGTACTTC. Its translation: CASSPWASSGEQYF.

This chain links TRBV7-2 with TRBJ2-7, with D possibly TRBD2 on 7 matching bases. Trimming cost V 3 bases and J 6 bases, with 15 bases left between them. This CDR3 contains 14 residues. Germline V gives CDR1 SGHTA, CDR2 FQGNSA. CDR3 sequence (DNA): TGTGCCAGCAGCTTGGGAGGGGGGACTTCCGAGCAGTACTTC. Its protein product is CASSLGGGTSEQYF.

This clonotype was picked up a small number of times. Written as DNA, the CDR3 is TGTGCCAGCAGCTTCGATGGGGTTAATCAGCCCCAGCATTTT. This gives the protein CASSFDGVNQPQHF. The chain couples TRBV7-2 to TRBJ1-5; no clear D gene. V was pared by 3 bases and J by 4 bases, with 10 bases between. Germline CDR1 reads SGHTA; CDR2 reads FQGNSA. CDR3 length: 14 amino acids.

There are many counts of this clonotype. The chain has TRBV29-1 and TRBJ1-1, with 7 bases that match TRBD1. V lost 5 bases, J lost 2 bases, and 5 bases stayed unmatched. The V gene's germline CDR1 is SQVTM and CDR2 ANQGSEA. The CDR3 has 13 amino acids. Here the CDR3 reads CSVSQGINTEAFF. In nucleotides, the CDR3 is TGCAGCGTTTCACAGGGGATAAACACTGAAGCTTTCTTT.

In this sample, this clonotype turned up many times. V is TRBV5-1 and J is TRBJ2-3; D tentatively fits TRBD1 or TRBD2 (5 bases each). Germline V lookup: CDR1 SGHRS, CDR2 YFSETQ. The CDR3 consists of 16 residues. The ends were cut back, 4 bases at V and 3 bases at J, with 18 bases in the middle. The CDR3 spells CASSVKPQEETDTQYF. The CDR3 nucleotides are TGCGCCAGCAGCGTCAAGCCACAGGAGGAGACAGATACGCAGTATTTT.

On this clonotype: At one of its ends the junction is not consistent with the germline gene, which may arise from a read error. The chain uses TRBV4-1 and TRBJ2-3; D unresolved. This CDR3 is built from 12 residues. Germline loops: CDR1 MGHRA, CDR2 YSYEKL. CDR3 DNA sequence: TGCGTCAGCAGCCAAGACCCCTATACGCAGTATTTT. Translated, it gives CVSSQDPYTQYF.

The rearrangement uses TRBV30 and TRBJ1-5, with D unclear. The germline CDR1 and CDR2 sequences are GTSNPN and SVGIG (reference sequence). The CDR3 length is 13 residues. Trimming shortened V by 2 bases and J by 10 bases, and 15 bases separated the two germline ends. The CDR3 reads CAWSSQDTRPQHF. CDR3 nucleotide sequence: TGTGCCTGGAGTTCTCAAGACACTCGACCCCAGCATTTT.

This clonotype was found a few times. This sequence joins TRBV5-4 and TRBJ2-5; tentatively, D is TRBD1 (6 bases). Trimming removed 1 base from V and 9 bases from J, with 13 bases in between. The CDR3 loop spans 13 amino acids. Germline loops: CDR1 SGHNT, CDR2 YYREEE (reference sequence). For the CDR3, the DNA is TGTGCCAGCAGCTTGACCAGGGGTGATGCCCAGTACTTC. Translated, it gives CASSLTRGDAQYF. Complete variable domain (other parts from reference TRBV5-4 and TRBJ2-5): ETGVTQSPTHLIKTRGQQVTLRCSSQSGHNTVSWYQQALGQGPQFIFQYYREEENGRGNFPPRFSGLQFPNYSSELNVNALELDDSALYLCASSLTRGDAQYFGPGTRLLVL.

This clonotype was observed many times. V usage is TRBV20-1 and J usage is TRBJ1-4; D possibly corresponds to TRBD1 (5 bases). CDR1 DFQATT and CDR2 SNEGSKA come from the germline V gene (reference sequence). CDR3 length: 13 residues. Trimming stripped 2 bases from V and 4 bases from J, with 8 bases between. CDR3 region: CSARRGLNEKLFF. CDR3 nucleotides: TGCAGTGCTAGAAGGGGACTTAATGAAAAACTGTTTTTT.

This clonotype has at least ten counts. This chain links TRBV10-3 with TRBJ1-1; 7 nucleotides line up with TRBD1. This CDR3 is built from 15 residues. CDR1 and CDR2 (germline): ENHRY, SYGVKD. J was trimmed by 4 bases and V by 0 bases; bases with no gene match: 5. CDR3 DNA sequence: TGTGCCATCAGTGAGTCAACAGGGGTGGGCACTGAAGCTTTCTTT. Protein: CAISESTGVGTEAFF.

This clonotype was observed a few times. The V call is TRBV27, the J call TRBJ2-1; D is unclear. Germline V gene lookup returns CDR1 MNHEY and CDR2 SMNVEV (reference sequence). The CDR3 extends over 14 amino acids. V shed 6 bases and J shed 0 bases, with 9 bases lying between them. CDR3 DNA sequence: TGTGCCAGCAGGGGTTATAGCTCCTACAATGAGCAGTTCTTC. Translation gives CASRGYSSYNEQFF.

To note about this clonotype: This may be a read error, as it is one base from a much larger clone. The V call is TRBV6-2 or TRBV6-3, the J call TRBJ2-7; D gene ambiguous. Germline V gene data show CDR1 as MNHEY and CDR2 as SVGEGT. This CDR3 comprises 15 residues. The CDR3 sequence: CAGSYSIASLYEQYF. In DNA, the CDR3 is TGTGCCGGCAGTTACTCGATTGCCAGCCTCTACGAGCAGTACTTC.

The chain is built from TRBV7-2 and TRBJ2-2; no reliable D call. The CDR3 is made up of 16 amino acids. V lost 4 bases to trimming and J lost 5 bases, with 17 bases between them. The germline CDR1 and CDR2 sequences are SGHTA and FQGNSA. The CDR3 protein is CASSYPGGMRTGELFF. The CDR3 bases are TGTGCCAGCAGCTACCCTGGCGGAATGCGGACCGGGGAGCTGTTTTTT.

This clonotype came up many times. The chain joins TRBV4-3 to TRBJ2-7, with D possibly TRBD2 on 5 matching bases. CDR1 and CDR2 (germline): LGHNA, YSLEER. V lost 0 bases and J lost 3, with 15 bases in between. This CDR3 has 16 residues. The CDR3 coding sequence is TGCGCCAGCAGCCAAGACGGCTCGGGGAGTGTCTACGAGCAGTACTTC. Amino acid sequence: CASSQDGSGSVYEQYF.